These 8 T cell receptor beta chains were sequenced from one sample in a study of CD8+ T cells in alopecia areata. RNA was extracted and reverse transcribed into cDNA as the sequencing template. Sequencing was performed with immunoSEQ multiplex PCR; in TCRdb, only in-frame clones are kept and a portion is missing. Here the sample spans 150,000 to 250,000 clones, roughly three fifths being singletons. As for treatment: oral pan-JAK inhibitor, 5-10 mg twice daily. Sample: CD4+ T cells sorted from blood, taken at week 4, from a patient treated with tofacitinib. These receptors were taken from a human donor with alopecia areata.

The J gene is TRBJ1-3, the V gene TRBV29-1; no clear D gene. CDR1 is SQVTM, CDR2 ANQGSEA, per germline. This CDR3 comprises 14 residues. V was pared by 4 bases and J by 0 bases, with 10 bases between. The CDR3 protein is CSVGITGSGNTIYF. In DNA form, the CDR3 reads TGCAGCGTTGGAATCACGGGCTCTGGAAACACCATATATTTT.

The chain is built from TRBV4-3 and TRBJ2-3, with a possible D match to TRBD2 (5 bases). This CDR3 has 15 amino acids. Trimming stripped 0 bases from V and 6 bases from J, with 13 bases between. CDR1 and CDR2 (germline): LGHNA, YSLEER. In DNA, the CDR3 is TGCGCCAGCAGCCAAGAGGCAAGCGGTGAGGATACGCAGTATTTT. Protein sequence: CASSQEASGEDTQYF.

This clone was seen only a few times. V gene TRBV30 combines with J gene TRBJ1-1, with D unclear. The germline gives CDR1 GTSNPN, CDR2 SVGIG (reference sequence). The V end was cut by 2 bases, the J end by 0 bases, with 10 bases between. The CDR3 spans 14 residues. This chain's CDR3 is CAWSLGSLNTEAFF. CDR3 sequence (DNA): TGTGCCTGGAGTTTAGGCAGCCTGAACACTGAAGCTTTCTTT.

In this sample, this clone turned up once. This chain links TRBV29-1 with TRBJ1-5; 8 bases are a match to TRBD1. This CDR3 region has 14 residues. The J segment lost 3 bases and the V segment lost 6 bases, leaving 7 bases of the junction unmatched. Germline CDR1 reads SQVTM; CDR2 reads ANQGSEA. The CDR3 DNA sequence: TGCAGCGTGAGAGCGGGACAGGACAATCAGCCCCAGCATTTT. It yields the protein CSVRAGQDNQPQHF.

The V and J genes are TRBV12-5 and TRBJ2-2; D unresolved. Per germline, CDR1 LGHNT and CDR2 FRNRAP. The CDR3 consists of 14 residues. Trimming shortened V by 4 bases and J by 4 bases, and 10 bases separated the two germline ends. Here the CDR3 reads CASGSDLGTGELFF. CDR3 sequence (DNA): TGTGCTAGTGGTTCGGACCTTGGCACCGGGGAGCTGTTTTTT.

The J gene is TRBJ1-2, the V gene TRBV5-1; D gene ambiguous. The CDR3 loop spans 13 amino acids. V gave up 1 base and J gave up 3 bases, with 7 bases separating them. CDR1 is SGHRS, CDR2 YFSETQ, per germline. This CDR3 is CASSLTEDYGYTF. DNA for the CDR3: TGCGCCAGCAGCTTGACGGAAGACTATGGCTACACCTTC.

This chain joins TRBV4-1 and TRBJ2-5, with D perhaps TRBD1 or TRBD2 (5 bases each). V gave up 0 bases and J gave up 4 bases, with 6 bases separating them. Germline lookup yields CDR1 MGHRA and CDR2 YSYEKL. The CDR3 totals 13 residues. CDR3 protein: CASSQDGAETQYF. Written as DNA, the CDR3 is TGCGCCAGCAGCCAAGACGGGGCAGAGACCCAGTACTTC.

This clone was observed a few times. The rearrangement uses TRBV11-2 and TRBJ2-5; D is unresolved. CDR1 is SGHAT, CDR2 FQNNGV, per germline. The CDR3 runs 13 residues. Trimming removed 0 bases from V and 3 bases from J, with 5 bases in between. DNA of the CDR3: TGTGCCAGCAGCTTAGAACCAGAAGAGACCCAGTACTTC. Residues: CASSLEPEETQYF.